This T cell receptor beta chain was observed in a study of cytomegalovirus exposure and HLA in healthy donors. Study results and limitations: CMV antigen specificity of a few CMV-associated chains was confirmed in vitro.

The ends lost 3 bases at V and 0 bases at J; junction bases unmatched: 14. The CDR3 is 19 residues long. Per germline, CDR1 WSHSY and CDR2 SAAADI. PCR employed 60 Vbeta and 13 Jbeta primers. Produced via immunoSEQ multiplex PCR; TCRdb's table is partial and in-frame only. The sample table includes 130,000 or so clones. Details on this clone: Its antigen remains unidentified.

The source is a woman between 40 and 50 years old in good health and CMV-seronegative. V usage is TRBV10-2 and J usage is TRBJ1-5; TRBD1 aligns across 7 bases. Sequencing was carried out using PBMCs. The CDR3 DNA reads TGCGCCAGCAGTGACTCCGGAGTCTCACAGGGGATTAGCAATCAGCCCCAGCATTTT. Translation: CASSDSGVSQGISNQPQHF.